The rows below give T cell receptor beta chains drawn from one sample of a study of T cell clonotyping in hematopoietic cell transplantation. Profiled with immunoSEQ multiplex PCR; TCRdb holds only in-frame clones, not every one. The data show around 40,000 clones, with around 95% seen just once and roughly 1.6% held by the top ten. The source was peripheral blood mononuclear cells, collected before stem cell transplant. The receptors originated from a man aged 35-49 years with chronic myeloid leukemia. Some clones in this sample may be carry-over from other donors' samples. Both conserved end residues are part of each CDR3. Fields, in order: J gene, V gene, clone size, D gene, CDR3 DNA, CDR3 protein. A D gene is named only where the DNA matches it firmly. For some rows the clone size is stated as once, few or many, or as a class when expanded; others skip it.

J: TRBJ1-6
V: TRBV7-2
size: .
D: TRBD1
DNA: TGTGCCAGCAGCTGGAGGACAGGAGATAATTCACCCCTCCACTTT
CDR3: CASSWRTGDNSPLHF

J: TRBJ1-1
V: TRBV2
size: .
D: .
DNA: TGTGCCAGCTGGGCAGGGGAAGCTTTCTTT
CDR3: CASWAGEAFF

J: TRBJ2-7
V: TRBV30
size: .
D: .
DNA: TGTGCCTCGAAGGTGGGGCACCACGCGGACGAGCAGTACTTC
CDR3: CASKVGHHADEQYF

J: TRBJ1-2
V: TRBV5-1
size: .
D: TRBD1
DNA: TGCGCCAGCAGCTTTGAGGGGGCTGGCGGCTACACCTTC
CDR3: CASSFEGAGGYTF

J: TRBJ2-1
V: TRBV27
size: .
D: .
DNA: TGTGCCAGCAGTTTATCTGGGGGCTACGATGAGCAGTTCTTC
CDR3: CASSLSGGYDEQFF

J: TRBJ1-1
V: TRBV15
size: .
D: .
DNA: TGTGCCACCAGCAGGGACACGGCTGGTGAAGCTTTCTTT
CDR3: CATSRDTAGEAFF

J: TRBJ1-5
V: TRBV28
size: .
D: TRBD1
DNA: TGTGCCAGCAGAGGACAGGGAGGCGTGATGAGTCAGCCCCAGCATTTT
CDR3: CASRGQGGVMSQPQHF

J: TRBJ2-2
V: TRBV30
size: .
D: .
DNA: TGTGCCTGGAAGGGGGGGAGTGGTACCGGGGAGCTGTTTTTT
CDR3: CAWKGGSGTGELFF

J: TRBJ1-1
V: TRBV6-1
size: .
D: TRBD1
DNA: TGTGCCAGCAGTGGTTTGACAGGGTGGTCTGAAGCTTTCTTT
CDR3: CASSGLTGWSEAFF

J: TRBJ2-7
V: TRBV7-9
size: .
D: TRBD1
DNA: TGTGCCAGCAGGCTGACAGGGGGCGAGCAGTACTTC
CDR3: CASRLTGGEQYF

J: TRBJ2-1
V: TRBV18
size: .
D: .
DNA: TGTGCCAGCTCGTACAGGGTGAATGAGCAGTTCTTC
CDR3: CASSYRVNEQFF

J: TRBJ2-3
V: TRBV6-5
size: .
D: .
DNA: TGTGCCAGCAGTTACTCGTCAGCGGCCGCCACAGATACGCAGTATTTT
CDR3: CASSYSSAAATDTQYF

J: TRBJ1-2
V: TRBV29-1
size: .
D: TRBD1
DNA: TGCAGCGTTGAAGTCTTTCCGGGACAGGGGGCTTTGGGAGGCTACACCTTC
CDR3: CSVEVFPGQGALGGYTF

J: TRBJ1-2
V: TRBV5-4
size: once
D: .
DNA: TGTGCCAGCAGCTTGGGTGGGGGGACTAACTATGGCTACACCTTC
CDR3: CASSLGGGTNYGYTF

J: TRBJ2-3
V: TRBV5-4
size: .
D: TRBD2
DNA: TGTGCCAGCAGCCTACAAGGGACTAGCGGGGGAACAGATACGCAGTATTTT
CDR3: CASSLQGTSGGTDTQYF

J: TRBJ1-3
V: TRBV6-6
size: .
D: .
DNA: TGTGCCAGCAGCCTTCGGCAGGGACCCTCTGGAAACACCATATATTTT
CDR3: CASSLRQGPSGNTIYF

J: TRBJ1-2
V: TRBV30
size: .
D: TRBD1
DNA: TGTGCCTGGAGTGGACAGGGAAACTATGGCTACACCTTC
CDR3: CAWSGQGNYGYTF

J: TRBJ1-2
V: TRBV18
size: .
D: .
DNA: TGTGCCAGCTCACCAAGAACTGGAATCGGGGGGCGAATCTATGGCTACACCTTC
CDR3: CASSPRTGIGGRIYGYTF

J: TRBJ2-1
V: TRBV6-5
size: .
D: .
DNA: TGTGCCAGCAGTTCGGAGGGGGCGAGTGGTGAGCAGTTCTTC
CDR3: CASSSEGASGEQFF

J: TRBJ2-3
V: TRBV7-8
size: .
D: TRBD2
DNA: TGTGCCAGCAGCTTAGGGCGGGGGGGCGAGAATACGCAGTATTTT
CDR3: CASSLGRGGENTQYF

J: TRBJ2-1
V: TRBV7-9
size: .
D: .
DNA: TGTGCCAGCAGCTTAGACGTGGCTGAGCAGTTCTTC
CDR3: CASSLDVAEQFF

J: TRBJ2-7
V: TRBV29-1
size: .
D: .
DNA: TGCAGCGTTCGTGCCGCGGCTAATTACGAGCAGTACTTC
CDR3: CSVRAAANYEQYF

J: TRBJ1-4
V: TRBV4-3
size: .
D: TRBD1
DNA: TGCGCCAGCAGCCAAGAACAGGGGGGGGAAAAACTGTTTTTT
CDR3: CASSQEQGGEKLFF

J: TRBJ1-2
V: TRBV4-3
size: .
D: TRBD1
DNA: TGCGCCAGCAGCCAAGACGAAGGACAGGGAGGCTACACCTTC
CDR3: CASSQDEGQGGYTF

J: TRBJ2-7
V: TRBV28
size: .
D: TRBD1
DNA: TGTGCCAGCAGTTTGGACAGGGCGGGGGAGCAGTACTTC
CDR3: CASSLDRAGEQYF

J: TRBJ2-5
V: TRBV2
size: .
D: .
DNA: TGTGCCAGCAGGGAGGGAGTACAAGAGACCCAGTACTTC
CDR3: CASREGVQETQYF

J: TRBJ1-1
V: TRBV7-9
size: .
D: TRBD1
DNA: TGTGCCAGCAGCCCCCTGACAGGGAGGGACACTGAAGCTTTCTTT
CDR3: CASSPLTGRDTEAFF

J: TRBJ2-7
V: TRBV28
size: .
D: .
DNA: TGTGCCAGCAGTTTAGCCCTCCTCAGGGTCTACGAGCAGTACTTC
CDR3: CASSLALLRVYEQYF

J: TRBJ1-2
V: TRBV28
size: few
D: .
DNA: TGTGCCAGCAGCCCTGACAGGATATACTATGGCTACACCTTC
CDR3: CASSPDRIYYGYTF

J: TRBJ2-7
V: TRBV29-1
size: .
D: .
DNA: TGCAGCGTTGAAGACAACAGCTACGAGCAGTACTTC
CDR3: CSVEDNSYEQYF

J: TRBJ2-3
V: TRBV9
size: .
D: .
DNA: TGTGCCAGCAGCGGCCAGGGAGGGGGAAACACAGATACGCAGTATTTT
CDR3: CASSGQGGGNTDTQYF

J: TRBJ2-1
V: TRBV10-3
size: .
D: .
DNA: TGTGCCATCAGTGAGGGTGAAGGAGGCTCCTACAATGAGCAGTTCTTC
CDR3: CAISEGEGGSYNEQFF

J: TRBJ1-1
V: TRBV19
size: .
D: .
DNA: TGTGCCAGTAGTATAGATTTCCGGACAGTCGAAGCTTTCTTT
CDR3: CASSIDFRTVEAFF

J: TRBJ2-7
V: TRBV7-9
size: .
D: TRBD1
DNA: TGTGCCAGCAGCTTGGACCGACAGGGGTCCTACGAGCAGTACTTC
CDR3: CASSLDRQGSYEQYF

J: TRBJ1-1
V: TRBV7-6
size: once
D: .
DNA: TGTGCCAGCAGCCGAAATTTCGACCGGCGGCTAGCTGAAGCTTTCTTT
CDR3: CASSRNFDRRLAEAFF

J: TRBJ1-6
V: TRBV4-1
size: .
D: .
DNA: TGCGCCAGCAGCCTCGGAAAGTCCTATAATTCACCCCTCCACTTT
CDR3: CASSLGKSYNSPLHF

J: TRBJ2-5
V: TRBV10-1
size: once
D: TRBD2
DNA: TGCGCCAGTGAGCGGGGGAACCAAGAGACCCAGTACTTC
CDR3: CASERGNQETQYF

J: TRBJ2-3
V: TRBV7-6
size: .
D: .
DNA: TGTGCCAGCAGCTTAGTAGTAGATACGCAGTATTTT
CDR3: CASSLVVDTQYF

J: TRBJ2-3
V: TRBV28
size: few
D: .
DNA: TGTGCCAGCAGTCCCGACAGCCTCACAGATACGCAGTATTTT
CDR3: CASSPDSLTDTQYF

J: TRBJ2-2
V: TRBV5-1
size: .
D: .
DNA: TGCGCCAGCAGCTTGAGGGCAGACACCGGGGAGCTGTTTTTT
CDR3: CASSLRADTGELFF

J: TRBJ1-2
V: TRBV4-1
size: .
D: .
DNA: TGCGCCAGCAGCCCCCTACAGTTTAACTATGGCTACACCTTC
CDR3: CASSPLQFNYGYTF

J: TRBJ1-5
V: TRBV4-3
size: .
D: .
DNA: TGCGCCAGCAGCCAAGAAATCCGGCAGCCCCAGCATTTT
CDR3: CASSQEIRQPQHF

J: TRBJ1-1
V: TRBV7-3
size: .
D: .
DNA: TGTGCCAGCAAAGGGCAAATCACTGAAGCTTTCTTT
CDR3: CASKGQITEAFF

J: TRBJ2-6
V: TRBV5-4
size: .
D: .
DNA: TGTGCCAGCAGCTTGGAGGGGGTTAAGTTCTCTGGGGCCAACGTCCTGACTTTC
CDR3: CASSLEGVKFSGANVLTF

J: TRBJ2-1
V: TRBV6-4
size: .
D: .
DNA: TGTGCCAGCAGTGACTTATTCAGAAGCTCCTACAATGAGCAGTTCTTC
CDR3: CASSDLFRSSYNEQFF

J: TRBJ1-5
V: TRBV28
size: .
D: .
DNA: TGTGCCAGCTGGGCGAGCAATCAGCCCCAGCATTTT
CDR3: CASWASNQPQHF

J: TRBJ2-7
V: TRBV9
size: .
D: .
DNA: TGTGCCAGCAGCGAAGGACGGTATTCCTACGAGCAGTACTTC
CDR3: CASSEGRYSYEQYF

J: TRBJ1-5
V: TRBV19
size: .
D: .
DNA: TGTGCCAGTAGTAGTCAGACCAATCAGCCCCAGCATTTT
CDR3: CASSSQTNQPQHF

J: TRBJ2-3
V: TRBV30
size: .
D: .
DNA: TGTGCCTGGAGTCCGGGACTCGCGGATAGAGATACGCAGTATTTT
CDR3: CAWSPGLADRDTQYF

J: TRBJ2-3
V: TRBV19
size: once
D: TRBD2
DNA: TGTGCCAGTAGTTTAAGCGGGGCACAACAAAGCACAGATACGCAGTATTTT
CDR3: CASSLSGAQQSTDTQYF

J: TRBJ2-6
V: TRBV2
size: .
D: .
DNA: TGTGCCAGCAGTGTCCCTTCTGGGGCCAACGTCCTGACTTTC
CDR3: CASSVPSGANVLTF

J: TRBJ1-2
V: TRBV7-9
size: .
D: .
DNA: TGTGCCAGCAGCTTATTGGAGGGAGTAGGAGGCTACACCTTC
CDR3: CASSLLEGVGGYTF

J: TRBJ2-4
V: TRBV11-2
size: .
D: .
DNA: TGTGCCAGCAGCATAAGATACTCGACAGTGAACATTCAGTACTTC
CDR3: CASSIRYSTVNIQYF

J: TRBJ1-5
V: TRBV28
size: .
D: .
DNA: TGTGCCAGCAGTTCCCAAAGGCCCCAGCATTTT
CDR3: CASSSQRPQHF

J: TRBJ1-1
V: TRBV7-2
size: .
D: .
DNA: TGTGCCAGCAGCTTAGCGGAAGCTTTCTTT
CDR3: CASSLAEAFF

J: TRBJ1-2
V: TRBV6-1
size: .
D: .
DNA: TGTGCCAGCAGTGGGCCGTATAACTATGGCTACACCTTC
CDR3: CASSGPYNYGYTF

J: TRBJ1-3
V: TRBV10-1
size: few
D: .
DNA: TGCGCCAGCAGTGTAAGTGGAAACACCATATATTTT
CDR3: CASSVSGNTIYF

J: TRBJ2-2
V: TRBV27
size: .
D: TRBD2
DNA: TGTGCCAGCAGTTTATATCTAGCGGGCGACACCGGGGAGCTGTTTTTT
CDR3: CASSLYLAGDTGELFF